A single sample gave rise to the 31 T cell receptor beta chains below, sequenced in a study of blood T cell repertoires in COVID-19. The data were produced by immunoSEQ multiplex PCR, yet TCRdb's version contains in-frame clones alone and is incomplete. The data contain more than 200,000 clones, 86% of them singletons. The sequenced sample consisted of peripheral blood. These receptors were obtained from a man aged 25 to 40 with active or convalescent COVID-19.

This chain joins TRBV3-1 (or the pseudogene TRBV3-2) and TRBJ1-5; perhaps TRBD1 as D (5 bases). Trimming left V 4 bases short and J 9 bases short, with 13 bases between. The CDR3 has 13 amino acids. The germline V gene encodes CDR1 LGHDT and CDR2 YNNKEL (reference sequence). The DNA of the CDR3 is TGTGCCAGCAGCCCGGGGGGTTGGCGGCCCCAGCATTTT. It yields the protein CASSPGGWRPQHF.

This chain joins TRBV11-3 and TRBJ2-7; D unclear. V dropped 10 bases and J dropped 1 base, with 11 bases sitting between them. Looked up from germline, CDR1 is SGHNT and CDR2 is YENEEA. This CDR3 is built from 12 residues. CDR3 in amino acids: CATRRRSYEQYF. As DNA, the CDR3 is TGTGCCACCCGGCGGCGGTCCTACGAGCAGTACTTC.

The chain employs TRBV4-3 and TRBJ1-4; D is uncertain. The germline V gene has CDR1 LGHNA and CDR2 YSLEER. V gave up 1 base and J gave up 6 bases, with 12 bases separating them. This CDR3 has 15 residues. Here the CDR3 DNA reads TGCGCCAGCAGCCAAGGAGGCCAGAGGGATGAAAAACTGTTTTTT. Encoded protein: CASSQGGQRDEKLFF.

The DNA of the CDR3 is TGTGCCAGCAGACACAGGGAAGCCCTTCTCGAGCAGTTCTTC. It is translated as CASRHREALLEQFF. The chain employs TRBV6-5 and TRBJ2-1; tentative D call: TRBD1 (6 bases). CDR3 length: 14 residues. V gave up 6 bases and J gave up 10 bases, with 19 bases separating them. Germline CDR1 and CDR2: MNHEY and SVGAGI.

The chain couples TRBV11-2 to TRBJ2-4; weak D call: TRBD2 (6 bases). CDR3 length equals 20 residues. V shed 0 bases and J shed 0 bases, with 21 bases lying between them. CDR1 SGHAT and CDR2 FQNNGV come from the germline V gene. The CDR3 sequence: CASSLDVARGVAVAKNIQYF. The CDR3 DNA reads as TGTGCCAGCAGCTTAGATGTCGCGCGGGGTGTGGCGGTAGCCAAAAACATTCAGTACTTC.

The chain recombines TRBV6-1 with TRBJ2-4; possibly TRBD1 for D (6 bases). Trimming left V 3 bases short and J 9 bases short, with 12 bases between. Germline V gene data show CDR1 as MNHNS and CDR2 as SASEGT. This CDR3 spans 13 amino acids. CDR3 in DNA: TGTGCCAGCAGTGACCTACAGGGCGGCATTCAGTACTTC. It is translated as CASSDLQGGIQYF.

V gene TRBV11-2 combines with J gene TRBJ2-7, with 7 bases fitting TRBD1. The CDR3 has 15 amino acids. Germline loops: CDR1 SGHAT, CDR2 FQNNGV. Losses at the gene ends were 5 bases for V and 3 bases for J; bases not matched to a gene: 10. CDR3 DNA: TGTGCCAGCAGCCAGGAAGACAGGGTGATCTACGAGCAGTACTTC. Translating it yields CASSQEDRVIYEQYF.

The chain employs TRBV10-2 and TRBJ1-1; TRBD1 matches at 11 bases. V lost 3 bases and J lost 7; bases outside the gene matches: 7. The CDR3 length is 15 residues. Germline CDR1 and CDR2: WSHSY and SAAADI. The CDR3 loop is CASSEGTGGGGEAFF. In DNA form, the CDR3 reads TGCGCCAGCAGTGAAGGGACAGGGGGAGGTGGTGAAGCTTTCTTT.

This clone appeared once. The gene calls are TRBV21-1 and TRBJ2-7; the table names TRBD1, a call not compared with the DNA. TRBV21-1 is recorded as a pseudogene. There are 14 residues in the CDR3. CDR3 in amino acids: CASRSGGPSYEQYF. In DNA, the CDR3 is TGTGCCAGCAGATCAGGGGGGCCATCCTACGAGCAGTACTTC.

The chain has TRBV29-1 and TRBJ1-4, with 9 bases identical to TRBD1. This CDR3 region has 13 residues. J lost 7 bases, V lost 4 bases, and 4 bases had no gene match. The V gene's germline CDR1 is SQVTM and CDR2 ANQGSEA. CDR3 in amino acids: CSVADRGPEKLFF. The CDR3 DNA reads as TGCAGCGTTGCGGACAGGGGTCCTGAAAAACTGTTTTTT.

The rearrangement joins TRBV7-2 to TRBJ2-5, with 11 bases that match TRBD1. The CDR3 runs to 15 residues. Germline assignment: CDR1 SGHTA and CDR2 FQGNSA. V dropped 5 bases and J dropped 4; count of bases not matched to a gene: 6. The CDR3 nucleotides are TGTGCCAGCAGCCCGGGACAGGGGGGTTCAGAGACCCAGTACTTC. Amino acid sequence: CASSPGQGGSETQYF.

The chain links TRBV7-9 to TRBJ2-7; 8 positions agree with TRBD1. This CDR3 is 13 amino acids long. Germline loops: CDR1 SEHNR, CDR2 FQNEAQ (reference sequence). V trimming: 0 bases; J trimming: 5 bases; junction bases outside the gene matches: 0. The CDR3 DNA follows: TGTGCCAGCAGCTTAGCGGACAGGGACGAGCAGTACTTC. Amino acid sequence: CASSLADRDEQYF.

In its sample, this clone was seen once. The chain combines TRBV4-1 with TRBJ1-3, with TRBD1 matching over 10 bases. V lost 0 bases and J lost 0; bases outside the gene matches: 5. The CDR3 spans 18 residues. CDR1 and CDR2 from the germline V gene are MGHRA and YSYEKL. CDR3 in amino acids: CASSQDRTGGISGNTIYF. In nucleotides, the CDR3 is TGCGCCAGCAGCCAAGATAGGACAGGGGGGATCTCTGGAAACACCATATATTTT.

As for this clone: A junction boundary mismatches the germline segment, possibly from a read error. This sequence joins TRBV7-6 and TRBJ2-1; 10 nucleotides align to TRBD1. The CDR3 is 15 amino acids. Germline CDR1 is SGHVS and CDR2 is FNYEAQ. The CDR3 is CASAKTGGSDNEQFF. DNA for the CDR3: TGTGCCAGCGCGAAGACAGGGGGCTCCGACAATGAGCAGTTCTTC.

This sequence joins TRBV6-1 and TRBJ1-5; 10 bases match TRBD1. The CDR3 loop spans 17 amino acids. Germline values: CDR1 MNHNS, CDR2 SASEGT. V gave up 3 bases and J gave up 3 bases; unmatched junction bases: 8. CDR3 region: CASSDPGQGKVNQPQHF. The CDR3 DNA is TGTGCCAGCAGTGACCCGGGACAGGGGAAGGTCAATCAGCCCCAGCATTTT.

The V call is TRBV28, the J call TRBJ2-5; 8 bases match TRBD2. V was clipped by 7 bases and J by 0 bases; unmatched bases: 10. The V gene's germline CDR1 is MDHEN and CDR2 SYDVKM. The CDR3 is made up of 16 amino acids. CDR3 sequence reads: CASTRGGGHYQETQYF. As DNA, the CDR3 is TGTGCCAGCACTCGGGGCGGGGGGCACTACCAAGAGACCCAGTACTTC.

The V and J genes are TRBV2 and TRBJ1-5; no clear D. With 8 bases removed from V and 0 bases from J, the gap between germline ends came to 8 bases. Per the germline V gene, CDR1 is SNHLY and CDR2 is FYNNEI. The CDR3 covers 13 residues. The DNA of the CDR3 is TGTGCCAGCGGTGTTTATAGCAATCAGCCCCAGCATTTT. Encoded protein: CASGVYSNQPQHF.

The chain recombines TRBV4-1 with TRBJ1-5; 9 nucleotides match TRBD1. Germline loops: CDR1 MGHRA, CDR2 YSYEKL. The CDR3 has 15 residues. V lost 3 bases to trimming and J lost 2 bases; unmatched junction nucleotides: 2. The CDR3 DNA follows: TGCGCCAGCAGCCAGGGACAGGGTGGCAATCAGCCCCAGCATTTT. Residues: CASSQGQGGNQPQHF.

V usage is TRBV6-6 and J usage is TRBJ2-3; 8 bases align to TRBD2. V was clipped by 4 bases and J by 3 bases; unmatched bases: 3. Germline V lookup: CDR1 MNHNY, CDR2 SVGAGI (reference sequence). The length of the CDR3 is 14 residues. The CDR3 reads CASSSGLATDTQYF. CDR3 coding DNA: TGTGCCAGCAGTTCCGGACTAGCAACAGATACGCAGTATTTT.

V usage is TRBV4-2 and J usage is TRBJ2-1; 10 bases are shared with TRBD2. This CDR3 has 15 amino acids. V trimming: 0 bases; J trimming: 8 bases; junction bases outside the gene matches: 4. Germline values: CDR1 LGHNA, CDR2 YNFKEQ. CDR3 nucleotides: TGTGCCAGCAGCCAAGAACCGCTAGCGGGGGATGAGCAGTTCTTC. Translation: CASSQEPLAGDEQFF.

The rearrangement joins TRBV11-3 to TRBJ2-1, with no clear D. The CDR3 loop spans 12 amino acids. Per the germline V gene, CDR1 is SGHNT and CDR2 is YENEEA. V shed 3 bases and J shed 10 bases, with 10 bases lying between them. The CDR3 spells CASSFRNGEQFF. The CDR3 DNA is TGTGCCAGCAGCTTCCGTAACGGGGAGCAGTTCTTC.

V is TRBV19 and J is TRBJ1-1, with no clear D. Germline V gives CDR1 LNHDA, CDR2 SQIVND (reference sequence). With 3 bases removed from V and 2 bases from J, the gap between germline ends came to 10 bases. The CDR3 sequence is 14 residues long. The CDR3 nucleotides read TGTGCCAGTAGTATCCGACGGGATAACACTGAAGCTTTCTTT. Translation gives CASSIRRDNTEAFF.

The V and J genes are TRBV27 and TRBJ2-1, with 7 bases fitting TRBD2. The CDR3 is made up of 15 amino acids. Germline values: CDR1 MNHEY, CDR2 SMNVEV (reference sequence). V lost 8 bases to trimming and J lost 2 bases; unmatched junction nucleotides: 9. In DNA, the CDR3 is TGTGCCAGCGTGGGGAAGCGGGGCCCCTACAATGAGCAGTTCTTC. It codes for CASVGKRGPYNEQFF.

This clone was picked up one time. This chain uses TRBV3-1 (or the pseudogene TRBV3-2) with TRBJ2-7; 11 nucleotides line up with TRBD2. J was trimmed by 3 bases and V by 4 bases; bases with no gene match: 5. Germline V gene sequence: CDR1 LGHDT, CDR2 YNNKEL (reference sequence). The CDR3 is 15 amino acids. The CDR3 loop reads CASSPLAGGLYEQYF. The CDR3 DNA reads as TGTGCCAGCAGCCCCCTAGCGGGGGGACTCTACGAGCAGTACTTC.

This chain links TRBV13 with TRBJ2-2, with TRBD1 identical over 9 bases. The V gene end was trimmed by 4 bases and the J gene end by 2 bases; junction bases not matched to a gene: 5. This CDR3 is built from 16 residues. Germline V gene data show CDR1 as PRHDT and CDR2 as FYEKMQ (reference sequence). The CDR3, as DNA: TGTGCCAGCAGCTCCACAGGGGGCGTCAACACCGGGGAGCTGTTTTTT. Its translation: CASSSTGGVNTGELFF.

This sequence joins TRBV30 and TRBJ2-7; 8 bases fit TRBD1. V lost 2 bases to trimming and J lost 2 bases; unmatched junction nucleotides: 5. Germline CDR1 and CDR2: GTSNPN and SVGIG (reference sequence). The CDR3 contains 14 residues. CDR3 residues: CAWSRQGLPYEQYF. In nucleotides, the CDR3 is TGTGCCTGGAGTCGACAGGGGCTCCCCTACGAGCAGTACTTC.

This chain uses TRBV6-2 or TRBV6-3 with TRBJ1-6; 8 bases line up with TRBD1. V lost 4 bases to trimming and J lost 10 bases; unmatched junction nucleotides: 9. The CDR3 runs 15 residues. Germline V gene lookup returns CDR1 MNHEY and CDR2 SVGEGT. The CDR3 here is CASSFQGQGGSPLHF. In DNA form, the CDR3 reads TGTGCCAGCAGTTTCCAAGGACAGGGAGGATCACCCCTCCACTTT.

This clone appeared a single time. V usage is TRBV7-9 and J usage is TRBJ1-2; D perhaps matches TRBD1 (6 bases). Trimming cost V 2 bases and J 8 bases, with 12 bases left between them. Looked up from germline, CDR1 is SEHNR and CDR2 is FQNEAQ (reference sequence). CDR3 size: 13 residues. The CDR3, as DNA: TGTGCCAGCAGCTTACTCCCAGGGGACGGCTACACCTTC. It is translated as CASSLLPGDGYTF. Together with reference TRBV7-9 and TRBJ1-2, the CDR3 gives the full variable domain: DTGVSQNPRHKITKRGQNVTFRCDPISEHNRLYWYRQTLGQGPEFLTYFQNEAQLEKSRLLSDRFSAERPKGSFSTLEIQRTEQGDSAMYLCASSLLPGDGYTFGSGTRLTVV.

This clone has a single count. The chain combines TRBV5-1 with TRBJ1-2; TRBD1 matches at 11 bases. The trim removed 3 bases at V and 6 bases at J, leaving 4 bases unmatched. CDR3 size: 14 residues. Germline V CDR1 and CDR2: SGHRS, YFSETQ. Written as DNA, the CDR3 is TGCGCCAGCAGCTGGGACAGGGGGTTCGATGGCTACACCTTC. Protein: CASSWDRGFDGYTF.

The chain recombines TRBV20-1 with TRBJ1-1; a possible D gene is TRBD1 (5 bases). Trimming cost V 6 bases and J 10 bases, with 15 bases left between them. Germline V gives CDR1 DFQATT, CDR2 SNEGSKA (reference sequence). The CDR3 is 11 residues long. The CDR3 DNA sequence: TGCAGTGCGTCAACAGGTCTCCGAGCTTTCTTT. Its translation is CSASTGLRAFF.

CDR3 region: CASSLDKEETQYF. CDR3 nucleotides: TGTGCCAGCAGTTTGGACAAAGAAGAGACCCAGTACTTC. The chain carries TRBV6-5 and TRBJ2-5; TRBD1 might be the D (5 bases). The CDR3 is 13 residues long. The V gene's germline CDR1 is MNHEY and CDR2 SVGAGI. The V end lost 4 bases, the J end lost 3 bases, and 9 bases lay between the germline ends.